Below, one T cell receptor (beta chain) is given with its context. Its cognate antigen is unknown. This record comes from a study of cytomegalovirus exposure and HLA in healthy donors. Study results and limitations: Common viral pathogens seemed to be connected with several of the most significant clusters, according to a later analysis. It was reported in a later analysis that an Asian-associated ancestry cluster showed fewer N-insertions than the roughly 670-donor mean.

The CDR3 extends over 15 amino acids. Germline trimming cut 4 bases from V and 3 bases from J; bases unmatched to any gene: 2. Germline loops: CDR1 SGHAT, CDR2 FQNNGV. This PCR relied on a set of 60 Vbeta primers and 13 Jbeta primers. TCRdb's copy holds only in-frame clones and misses some; the assay was immunoSEQ multiplex PCR. The sample has about 140,000 clones, 80% to 85% seen once. Sequencing input: PBMCs. The rearrangement uses TRBV11-2 and TRBJ2-1; 11 positions agree with TRBD2. The sequence came from a male donor in good health and CMV-seronegative. Written as DNA, the CDR3 is TGTGCCAGCAGCTCGGGACTAGCGGTCTACAATGAGCAGTTCTTC. As protein: CASSSGLAVYNEQFF.